This is a list of T cell receptor beta chains from one sample in a study of early T cells in non-severe SARS-CoV-2 infection. Each CDR3 protein gets one entry after TCRdb re-called the 5' RACE reads with MiXCR. The sample consists of tens of thousands of distinct CDR3 sequences, approximately 12% of them appearing once. Input material: whole blood. These receptors all come from an adult who was a healthcare worker with PCR-confirmed SARS-CoV-2 infection or an uninfected control (not recorded which). Both conserved end residues are part of each CDR3. A D gene is named only where the DNA matches it firmly. Size is stated for part of the rows, as once, few or many counts, or as a class when the clone is expanded.

D: NA
V: TRBV7-6
size: many
J: TRBJ2-7
CDR3: CASSLVPAGKGSYEQYF
DNA: TGTGCCAGCAGCTTAGTTCCCGCAGGGAAAGGAAGCTACGAGCAGTACTTC

D: NA
V: TRBV25-1
size: many
J: TRBJ2-7
CDR3: CASSLDIADPYEQYF
DNA: TGTGCCAGCAGCCTCGATATAGCGGACCCCTACGAGCAGTACTTC

D: TRBD2
V: TRBV12-3/TRBV12-4
size: NA
J: TRBJ2-7
CDR3: CASSLKAGESYEQYF
DNA: TGTGCCAGCAGTCTAAAAGCGGGGGAGTCCTACGAGCAGTACTTC

D: NA
V: TRBV20-1
size: NA
J: TRBJ1-1
CDR3: CSASDYEKFTEAFF
DNA: TGCAGTGCTAGTGATTATGAGAAATTCACTGAAGCTTTCTTT

D: NA
V: TRBV20-1
size: many
J: TRBJ1-1
CDR3: CSAFMAVGTEAFF
DNA: TGCAGTGCCTTCATGGCAGTCGGTACTGAAGCTTTCTTT

D: TRBD1
V: TRBV24-1
size: many
J: TRBJ1-2
CDR3: CATSDPTGGDYGYTF
DNA: TGTGCCACCAGTGACCCTACAGGGGGCGACTATGGCTACACCTTC

D: NA
V: TRBV20-1
size: few
J: TRBJ2-7
CDR3: CSARDPAAELEQYF
DNA: TGCAGTGCTAGAGATCCGGCTGCGGAATTGGAGCAGTACTTC

D: NA
V: TRBV11-2
size: many
J: TRBJ2-7
CDR3: CASSLVVRAGSYEQYF
DNA: TGTGCCAGCAGCTTGGTGGTTAGGGCCGGATCCTACGAGCAGTACTTC

D: NA
V: TRBV7-9
size: NA
J: TRBJ1-1
CDR3: CASSRDSQGAFF
DNA: TGTGCCAGCAGCAGAGACAGTCAGGGGGCTTTCTTT

D: TRBD1
V: TRBV4-1
size: many
J: TRBJ2-1
CDR3: CASSLTGTGLNEQFF
DNA: TGCGCCAGCAGCTTAACCGGGACAGGGTTAAATGAGCAGTTCTTC

D: NA
V: TRBV19
size: many
J: TRBJ1-2
CDR3: CASAEQINYGYTF
DNA: TGTGCCAGTGCTGAACAGATTAACTATGGCTACACCTTC

D: NA
V: TRBV29-1
size: few
J: TRBJ2-7
CDR3: CSVFVGARFEQYF
DNA: TGCAGCGTTTTTGTAGGGGCGAGGTTCGAGCAGTACTTC

D: TRBD1
V: TRBV19
size: many
J: TRBJ2-7
CDR3: CASSREAGTGAYEQYF
DNA: TGTGCCAGTAGTAGGGAGGCGGGGACAGGAGCCTACGAGCAGTACTTC

D: NA
V: TRBV28
size: few
J: TRBJ2-7
CDR3: CASRPRAPWDEQYF
DNA: TGTGCCAGCAGACCGCGGGCCCCCTGGGACGAGCAGTACTTC

D: NA
V: TRBV5-6
size: NA
J: TRBJ1-1
CDR3: CASSWRIYTYTEAFF
DNA: TGTGCCAGCAGCTGGAGGATATACACGTACACTGAAGCTTTCTTT

D: NA
V: TRBV29-1
size: few
J: TRBJ2-3
CDR3: CSVSVEGSRITDTQYF
DNA: TGCAGCGTTTCGGTCGAGGGTTCGAGAATCACAGATACGCAGTATTTT

D: NA
V: TRBV7-6
size: NA
J: TRBJ2-3
CDR3: CASSFGDPDTQYF
DNA: TGTGCCAGCAGCTTTGGTGATCCAGATACGCAGTATTTT